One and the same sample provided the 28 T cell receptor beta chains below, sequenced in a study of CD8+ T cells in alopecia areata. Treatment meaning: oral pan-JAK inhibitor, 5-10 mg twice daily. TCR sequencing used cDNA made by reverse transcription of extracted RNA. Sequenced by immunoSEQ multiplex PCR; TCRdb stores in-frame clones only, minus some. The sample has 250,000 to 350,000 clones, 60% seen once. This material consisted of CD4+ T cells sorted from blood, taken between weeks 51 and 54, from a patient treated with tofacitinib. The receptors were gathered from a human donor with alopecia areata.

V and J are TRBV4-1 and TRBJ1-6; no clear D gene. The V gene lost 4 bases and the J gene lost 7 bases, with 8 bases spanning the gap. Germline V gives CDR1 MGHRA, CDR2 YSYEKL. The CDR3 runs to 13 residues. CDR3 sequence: CASSPTGNSPLHF. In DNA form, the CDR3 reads TGCGCCAGCAGCCCCACGGGAAATTCACCCCTCCACTTT.

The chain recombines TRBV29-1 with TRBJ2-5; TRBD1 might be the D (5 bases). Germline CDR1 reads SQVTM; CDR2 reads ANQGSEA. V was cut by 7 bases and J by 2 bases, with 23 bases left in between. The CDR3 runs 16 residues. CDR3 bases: TGCAGCGCCGACCGGTTTTCGAATGACAGACAAGAGACCCAGTACTTC. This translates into CSADRFSNDRQETQYF.

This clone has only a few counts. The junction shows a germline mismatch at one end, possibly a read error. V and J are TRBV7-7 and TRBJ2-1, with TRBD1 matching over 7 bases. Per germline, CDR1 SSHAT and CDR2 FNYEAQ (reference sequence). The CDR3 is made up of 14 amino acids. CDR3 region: CASSPKTGSNEQFF. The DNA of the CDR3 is TGTGCTAGCAGCCCAAAGACAGGGAGCAATGAGCAGTTCTTC.

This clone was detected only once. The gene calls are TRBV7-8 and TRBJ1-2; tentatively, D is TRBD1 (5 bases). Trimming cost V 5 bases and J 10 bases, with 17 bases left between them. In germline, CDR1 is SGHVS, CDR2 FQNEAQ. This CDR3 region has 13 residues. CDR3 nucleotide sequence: TGTGCCAGCAGCCAACTAGGGGAATTGGACTACACCTTC. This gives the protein CASSQLGELDYTF.

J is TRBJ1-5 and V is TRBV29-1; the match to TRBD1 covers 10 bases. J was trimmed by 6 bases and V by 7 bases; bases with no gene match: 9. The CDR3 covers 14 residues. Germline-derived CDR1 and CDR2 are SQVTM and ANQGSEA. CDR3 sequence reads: CSARDRGFGQPQHF. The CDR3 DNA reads TGCAGCGCCCGGGACAGGGGATTCGGTCAGCCCCAGCATTTT.

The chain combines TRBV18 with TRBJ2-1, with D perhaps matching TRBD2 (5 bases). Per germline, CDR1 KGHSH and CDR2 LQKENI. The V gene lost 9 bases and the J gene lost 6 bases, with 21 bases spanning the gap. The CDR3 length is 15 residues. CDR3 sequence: CASSRALANSNEQFF. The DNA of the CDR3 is TGTGCCAGTTCCCGGGCCCTAGCAAACTCCAATGAGCAGTTCTTC.

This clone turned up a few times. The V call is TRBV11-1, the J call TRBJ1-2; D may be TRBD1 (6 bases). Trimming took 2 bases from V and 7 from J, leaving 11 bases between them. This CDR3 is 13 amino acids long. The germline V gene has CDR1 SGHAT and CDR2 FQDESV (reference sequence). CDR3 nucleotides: TGTGCCAGCAGCTTATTGCAGGGGAGTGGCTACACCTTC. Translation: CASSLLQGSGYTF. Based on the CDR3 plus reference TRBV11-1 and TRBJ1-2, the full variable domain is EAEVAQSPRYKITEKSQAVAFWCDPISGHATLYWYRQILGQGPELLVQFQDESVVDDSQLPKDRFSAERLKGVDSTLKIQPAELGDSAMYLCASSLLQGSGYTFGSGTRLTVV.

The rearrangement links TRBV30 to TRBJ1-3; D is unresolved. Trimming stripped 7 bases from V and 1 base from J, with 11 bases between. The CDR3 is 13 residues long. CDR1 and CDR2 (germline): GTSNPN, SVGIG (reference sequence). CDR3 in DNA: TGTGCCTCCCAAGCCGGATCTGGAAACACCATATATTTT. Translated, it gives CASQAGSGNTIYF.

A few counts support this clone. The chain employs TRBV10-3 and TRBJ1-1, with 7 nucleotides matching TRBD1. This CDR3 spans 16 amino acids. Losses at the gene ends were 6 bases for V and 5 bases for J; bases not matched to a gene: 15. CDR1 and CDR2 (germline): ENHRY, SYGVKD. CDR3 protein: CAIRDVKGGAGTEAFF. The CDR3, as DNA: TGTGCCATCAGAGACGTTAAAGGGGGCGCGGGGACTGAAGCTTTCTTT.

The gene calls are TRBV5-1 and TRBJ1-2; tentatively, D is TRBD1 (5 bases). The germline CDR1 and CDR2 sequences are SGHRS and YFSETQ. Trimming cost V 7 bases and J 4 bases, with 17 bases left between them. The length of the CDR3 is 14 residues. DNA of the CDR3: TGCGCCAGCGGGGATATGACAGCGACCTATGGCTACACCTTC. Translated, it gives CASGDMTATYGYTF. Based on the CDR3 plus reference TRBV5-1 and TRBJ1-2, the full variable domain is KAGVTQTPRYLIKTRGQQVTLSCSPISGHRSVSWYQQTPGQGLQFLFEYFSETQRNKGNFPGRFSGRQFSNSRSEMNVSTLELGDSALYLCASGDMTATYGYTFGSGTRLTVV.

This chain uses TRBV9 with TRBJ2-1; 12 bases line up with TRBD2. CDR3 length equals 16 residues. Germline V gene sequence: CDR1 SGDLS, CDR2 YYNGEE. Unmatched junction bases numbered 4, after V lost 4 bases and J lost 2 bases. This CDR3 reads CASSFGLAGTYNEQFF. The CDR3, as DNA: TGTGCCAGCAGCTTCGGACTAGCGGGGACCTACAATGAGCAGTTCTTC.

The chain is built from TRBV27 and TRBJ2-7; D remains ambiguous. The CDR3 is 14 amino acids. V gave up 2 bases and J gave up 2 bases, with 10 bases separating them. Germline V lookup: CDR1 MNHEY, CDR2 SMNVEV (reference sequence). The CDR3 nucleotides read TGTGCCAGCAGTTTAAACGGACCTGCCTACGAGCAGTACTTC. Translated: CASSLNGPAYEQYF.

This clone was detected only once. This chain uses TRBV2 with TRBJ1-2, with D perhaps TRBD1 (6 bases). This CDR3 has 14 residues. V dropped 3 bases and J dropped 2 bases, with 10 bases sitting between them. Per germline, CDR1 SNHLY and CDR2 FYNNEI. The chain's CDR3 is CASSDRGANYGYTF. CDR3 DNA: TGTGCCAGCAGTGACAGGGGAGCCAACTATGGCTACACCTTC. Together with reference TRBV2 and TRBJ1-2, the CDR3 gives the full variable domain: EPEVTQTPSHQVTQMGQEVILRCVPISNHLYFYWYRQILGQKVEFLVSFYNNEISEKSEIFDDQFSVERPDGSNFTLKIRSTKLEDSAMYFCASSDRGANYGYTFGSGTRLTVV.

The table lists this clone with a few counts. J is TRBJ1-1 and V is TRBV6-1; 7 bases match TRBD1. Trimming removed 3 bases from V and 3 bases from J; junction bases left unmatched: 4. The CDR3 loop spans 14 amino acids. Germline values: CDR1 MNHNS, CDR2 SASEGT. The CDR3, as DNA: TGTGCCAGCAGTGACAACAGGGGTTACACTGAAGCTTTCTTT. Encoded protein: CASSDNRGYTEAFF.

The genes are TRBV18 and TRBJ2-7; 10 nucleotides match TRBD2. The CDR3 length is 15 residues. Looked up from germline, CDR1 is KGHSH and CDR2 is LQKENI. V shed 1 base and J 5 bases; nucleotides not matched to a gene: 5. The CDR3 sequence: CASSPQLAGRDEQYF. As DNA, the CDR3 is TGTGCCAGCTCACCACAACTAGCGGGACGGGACGAGCAGTACTTC. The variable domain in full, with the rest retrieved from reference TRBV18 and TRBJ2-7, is NAGVMQNPRHLVRRRGQEARLRCSPMKGHSHVYWYRQLPEEGLKFMVYLQKENIIDESGMPKERFSAEFPKEGPSILRIQQVVRGDSAAYFCASSPQLAGRDEQYFGPGTRLTVT.

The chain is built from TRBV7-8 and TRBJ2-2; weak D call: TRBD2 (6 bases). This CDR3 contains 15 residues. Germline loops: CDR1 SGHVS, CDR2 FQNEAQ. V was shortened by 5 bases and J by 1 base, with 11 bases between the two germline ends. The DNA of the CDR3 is TGTGCCAGCAGCCCGGGACTCCTGAACACCGGGGAGCTGTTTTTT. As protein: CASSPGLLNTGELFF. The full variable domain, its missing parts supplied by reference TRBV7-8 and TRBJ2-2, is GAGVSQSPRYKVAKRGQDVALRCDPISGHVSLFWYQQALGQGPEFLTYFQNEAQLDKSGLPSDRFFAERPEGSVSTLKIQRTQQEDSAVYLCASSPGLLNTGELFFGEGSRLTVL.

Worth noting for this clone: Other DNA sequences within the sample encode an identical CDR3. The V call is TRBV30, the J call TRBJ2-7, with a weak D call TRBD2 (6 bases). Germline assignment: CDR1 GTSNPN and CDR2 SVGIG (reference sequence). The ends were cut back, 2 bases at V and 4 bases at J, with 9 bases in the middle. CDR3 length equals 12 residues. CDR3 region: CAWSPGGYEQYF. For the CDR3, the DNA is TGTGCCTGGAGTCCCGGGGGTTACGAGCAGTACTTC. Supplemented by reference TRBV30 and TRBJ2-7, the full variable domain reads SQTIHQWPATLVQPVGSPLSLECTVEGTSNPNLYWYRQAAGRGLQLLFYSVGIGQISSEVPQNLSASRPQDRQFILSSKKLLLSDSGFYLCAWSPGGYEQYFGPGTRLTVT.

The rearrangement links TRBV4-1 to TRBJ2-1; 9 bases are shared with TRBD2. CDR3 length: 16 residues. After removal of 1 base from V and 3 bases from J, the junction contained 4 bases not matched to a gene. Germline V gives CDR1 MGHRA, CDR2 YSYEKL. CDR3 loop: CASSQVETSGYNEQFF. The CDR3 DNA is TGCGCCAGCAGCCAAGTCGAGACTAGCGGCTACAATGAGCAGTTCTTC.

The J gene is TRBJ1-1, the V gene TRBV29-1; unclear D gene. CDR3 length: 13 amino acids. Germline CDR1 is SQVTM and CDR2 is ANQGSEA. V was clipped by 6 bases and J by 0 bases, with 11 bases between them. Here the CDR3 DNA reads TGCAGCGTCGGGGAACGGATGAACACTGAAGCTTTCTTT. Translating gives CSVGERMNTEAFF.

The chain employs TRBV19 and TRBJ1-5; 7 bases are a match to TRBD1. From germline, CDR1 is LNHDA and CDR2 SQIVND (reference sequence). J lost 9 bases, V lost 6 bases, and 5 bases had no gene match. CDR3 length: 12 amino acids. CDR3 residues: CASRTGRVPQHF. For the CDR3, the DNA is TGTGCCAGTAGGACAGGGAGGGTGCCCCAGCATTTT.

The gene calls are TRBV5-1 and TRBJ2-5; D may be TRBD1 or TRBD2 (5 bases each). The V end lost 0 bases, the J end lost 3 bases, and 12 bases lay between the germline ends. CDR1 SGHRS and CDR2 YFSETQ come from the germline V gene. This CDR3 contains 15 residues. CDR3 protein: CASSLDAGREETQYF. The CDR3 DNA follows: TGCGCCAGCAGCTTGGATGCAGGGAGAGAAGAGACCCAGTACTTC.

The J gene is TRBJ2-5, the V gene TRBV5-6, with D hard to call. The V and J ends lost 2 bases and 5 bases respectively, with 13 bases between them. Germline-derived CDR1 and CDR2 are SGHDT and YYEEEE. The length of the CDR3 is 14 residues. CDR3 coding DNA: TGTGCCAGCAGCTTTACCGATCCTGTGGAGACCCAGTACTTC. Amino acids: CASSFTDPVETQYF.

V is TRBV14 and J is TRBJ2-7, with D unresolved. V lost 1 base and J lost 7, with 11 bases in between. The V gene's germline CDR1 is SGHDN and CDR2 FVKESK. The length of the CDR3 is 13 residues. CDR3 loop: CASSQAPGREQYF. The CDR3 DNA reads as TGTGCCAGCAGCCAAGCTCCCGGTAGGGAGCAGTACTTC.

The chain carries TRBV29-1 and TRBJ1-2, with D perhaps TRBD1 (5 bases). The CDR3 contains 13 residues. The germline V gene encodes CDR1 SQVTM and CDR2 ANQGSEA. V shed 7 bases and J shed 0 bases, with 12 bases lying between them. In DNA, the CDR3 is TGCAGCGCGCGGGGACGTGCTAACTATGGCTACACCTTC. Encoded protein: CSARGRANYGYTF.

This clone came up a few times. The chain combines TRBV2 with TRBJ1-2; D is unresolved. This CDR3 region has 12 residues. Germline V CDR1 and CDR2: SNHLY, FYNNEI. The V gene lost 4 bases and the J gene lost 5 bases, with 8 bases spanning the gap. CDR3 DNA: TGTGCCAGCAGTGGGGCAGTTTATGGCTACACCTTC. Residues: CASSGAVYGYTF.

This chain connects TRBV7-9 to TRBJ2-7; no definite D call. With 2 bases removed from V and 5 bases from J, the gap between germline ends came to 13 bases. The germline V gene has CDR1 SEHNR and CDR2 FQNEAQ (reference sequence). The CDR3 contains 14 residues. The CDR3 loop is CASSLPKTLDEQYF. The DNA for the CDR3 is TGTGCCAGCAGCTTACCGAAGACTCTTGACGAGCAGTACTTC.

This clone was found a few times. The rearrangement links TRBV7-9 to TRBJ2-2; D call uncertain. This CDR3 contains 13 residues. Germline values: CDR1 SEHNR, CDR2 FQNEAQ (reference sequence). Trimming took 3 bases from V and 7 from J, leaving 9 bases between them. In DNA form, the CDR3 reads TGTGCCAGCAGCTTGGATGGGTACGGGGAGCTGTTTTTT. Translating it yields CASSLDGYGELFF.

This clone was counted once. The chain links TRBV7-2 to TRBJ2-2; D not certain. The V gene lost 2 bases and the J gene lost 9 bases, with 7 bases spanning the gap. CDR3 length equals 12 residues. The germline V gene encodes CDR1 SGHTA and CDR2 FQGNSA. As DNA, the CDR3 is TGTGCCAGCAGCTTACGAGGAAGGGAGCTGTTTTTT. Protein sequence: CASSLRGRELFF.